This T cell receptor (beta chain) was found in a study of shared clonotypes between healthy human individuals (dated by TCRdb to the early 2020s). Regarding the complete study: The cohort comprised two women and three men aged 18 to 49 years. Libraries were prepared and TCR repertoires were sequenced by different laboratories using diverse techniques, in order to increase sequencing depth and limit assay-specific biases. To estimate repertoire size and how much clonotype sharing occurs between individuals, the study deeply sequenced the blood TCR repertoires of roughly 5 healthy adults. Between about 0.85 and 9.5 billion PBMCs per donor were obtained by leukapheresis. For each donor, CD4 naive and CD4 memory were each given three plates, CD8 naive was given two plates, and CD8 memory was given one plate. The investigation overall reported the following: Estimated clonotype richness was generally larger for naive than for memory subsets. Based on pairwise subsampling, the degree of clonotype sharing among donors was expected to be affected by sequencing depth. When four donors were compared, the shared fraction of clonotypes was around 5% for naive CD4, around 3.5% for naive CD8, 2.3% for memory CD4, and 0.4% for memory CD8. Because the study included only a small number of donors, the genetic and exposure-history diversity represented was limited. Clonotypes shared by all four sorted-subset donors showed higher generation probabilities than non-shared clonotypes. Rarefaction of sorted-subset datasets indicated incomplete sequencing despite the large sequencing depth. Only blood was sampled, and tissue TCR repertoires likely differ from those in blood.

As regards this clone: The antigen it recognizes is unknown. The record has no base qualities; no much larger clone is one base away.

Healthy HIV-negative adults with no recently reported acute infections or vaccinations were included as donors. Only Caucasian adults living in Nashville, Tennessee, USA were represented among the donors. CD4+ T cells were enriched by magnetic negative selection, after which naive cells were positively selected on CD45RA and the negative fraction was taken as the memory subset. Blood was obtained by leukapheresis, after which PBMCs were separated by Ficoll-Histopaque density gradient centrifugation and cryopreserved in liquid nitrogen vapor phase. Purity and quantity of every magnetically sorted T cell population were checked by analytical flow cytometry. Each sorted fraction had its genomic DNA isolated and then quantified by UV absorbance on a Nanodrop 2000c. Using the deep immunoSEQ assay, multiplex PCR amplified TCR CDR3 regions from genomic DNA. For each cell subset, the extracted genomic DNA was distributed evenly across all wells of several immunoSEQ 96-well plates, and each plate served as one replicate. For sorted subsets, each replicate PCR was loaded with about 200 ng genomic DNA, equivalent to 25,000 to 35,000 T cell genomes. Purified libraries were quantified with a Qubit 3.0 fluorometer, sized on a Bioanalyzer 2100, and re-quantified with the KAPA Library Quantification kit. A separate single-read 150-cycle Illumina NextSeq 550 flow cell was used to sequence each immunoSEQ 96-well plate. Concerning the study's data processing: Because only junctional sequences without quality scores were contained in the immunoSEQ output, filtering matching that applied to full-length reads could not be performed. To assign V/J genes and CDR3, sequences were annotated using PyIR, a Python wrapper for IgBLAST v1.9, with IMGT germline references. Reads were filtered out if the reads had weak V/J assignments (E-value above 1e-6), no CDR3, stop codons, out-of-frame junctions, or ambiguous translated residues. V3J clonotypes were defined by identical inferred V gene, J gene, and CDR3 amino acid sequence. The percentage overlap between two repertoires was calculated by dividing the number of shared unique clonotypes by the size of the smaller repertoire. Richness of each repertoire was evaluated using RTK rarefaction, the Chao1 estimator, and Recon v2.1 estimates of unobserved clonotypes. Generation probabilities for all TCRbeta clonotypes obtained by the gDNA method from a handful of donors were computed using OLGA. TCRdb took over this immuneACCESS table, retaining in-frame rearrangements with V and J assigned. Such tables are incomplete; in checked studies, under half of the missing clones stem from an unresolved V gene, and the remainder is unexplained. V, J and clone size derive from that table, while D and trimming were established from the DNA sequence. The sample table contains approximately 980,000 clones; only one count was recorded for around 80% of them. Clones ranked in the top ten supply about 1.5% of the sample.

The receptor was isolated from a man aged 18 to 29 in good health. The sample comprised memory CD4+ T cells sorted from blood. The meaning of the sample's cell subset or site label: CD45RA-negative fraction.

The DNA sequence follows: TGTGCCAGCAGCGCAATCGTCGGACAAGAGACCCAGTACTTC. This gives the protein CASSAIVGQETQYF. This chain joins TRBV9 to TRBJ2-5; no D segment can be confidently identified. V loses 3 bases of germline sequence and J loses 2 bases, and the interval between the two ends is 11 bases. CDR1 SGDLS and CDR2 YYNGEE are derived from the germline V gene. Including the terminal cysteine and phenylalanine, the CDR3 comprises 14 residues. Left in the record is the CDR3 DNA by itself, 42 bases read in frame from the first base.